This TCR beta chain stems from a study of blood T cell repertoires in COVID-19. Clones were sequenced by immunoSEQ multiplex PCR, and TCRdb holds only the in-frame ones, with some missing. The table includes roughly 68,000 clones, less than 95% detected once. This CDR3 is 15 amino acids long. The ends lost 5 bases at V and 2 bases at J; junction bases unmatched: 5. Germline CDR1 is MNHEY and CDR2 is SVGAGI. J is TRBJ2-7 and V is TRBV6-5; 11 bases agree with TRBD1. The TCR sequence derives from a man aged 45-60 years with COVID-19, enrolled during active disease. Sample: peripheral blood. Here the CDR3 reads CASSPPGQGAYEQYF. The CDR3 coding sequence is TGTGCCAGCAGTCCCCCGGGACAGGGGGCCTACGAGCAGTACTTC.